These 5 T cell receptor beta chains came from one sample sequenced in a study of beta chain features in type 1 diabetes. Expressed TCRB transcripts were sequenced, since all the RNA that had been isolated was reverse transcribed. Using immunoSEQ multiplex PCR, the repertoire was profiled, and TCRdb retains in-frame clones only, with some absent. The table records fewer than 250,000 clones, over 8.5% of them present only once. The sequencing input was naive CD4+ T cells from blood. The receptors come from a woman between 18 and 29 years old in good health.

This rearrangement joins TRBV7-9 to TRBJ2-1; 10 bases align to TRBD2. CDR1 is SEHNR and CDR2 is FQNEAQ in the germline V gene (reference sequence). CDR3 length equals 17 residues. Trimming removed 5 bases from V and 5 bases from J; junction bases left unmatched: 12. CDR3 coding DNA: TGTGCCAGCAGCCCAAAGGGTCAGAGCGGGAGGGACAATGAGCAGTTCTTC. It yields the protein CASSPKGQSGRDNEQFF.

This chain links TRBV28 with TRBJ2-3; TRBD1 matches 11 bases. The V segment lost 6 bases and the J segment 5 bases; nucleotides outside the gene matches: 1. The CDR3 extends over 13 amino acids. Germline CDR1 and CDR2: MDHEN and SYDVKM. CDR3 DNA: TGTGCCAGCAGGGGACAGGGGGAAGATACGCAGTATTTT. This gives the protein CASRGQGEDTQYF.

The V gene is TRBV6-6, the J gene TRBJ1-2; 8 bases are shared with TRBD1. Germline CDR1 is MNHNY and CDR2 is SVGAGI (reference sequence). The trim removed 6 bases at V and 6 bases at J, leaving 6 bases unmatched. The CDR3 length is 13 residues. CDR3 coding DNA: TGTGCCAGCAGACTCGGACAGGGTGATGGCTACACCTTC. Translated: CASRLGQGDGYTF.

This clone was seen only a few times. Here the CDR3 reads CASSPGGDTEAFF. The CDR3 bases are TGTGCCAGCAGCCCCGGGGGTGACACTGAAGCTTTCTTT. The chain joins TRBV7-9 to TRBJ1-1; D might be TRBD1 (5 bases). The CDR3 has 13 residues. Germline CDR1 reads SEHNR; CDR2 reads FQNEAQ (reference sequence). V lost 5 bases, J lost 3 bases, and 10 bases lay in between.

The sample holds a few counts of this clone. The junction shows a germline mismatch at one end, possibly a read error. The J gene is TRBJ1-2, the V gene TRBV6-1, with a tentative D call TRBD1 (6 bases). In germline, CDR1 is MNHNS, CDR2 SASEGT. This CDR3 is built from 11 residues. CDR3 sequence: CASSEASQGPF. The CDR3 region has the DNA TGTGCCAGCAGTGAAGCCTCACAGGGTCCCTTC.